One sample yielded the 14 T cell receptor beta chains listed below, sequenced in a study of T cell changes during pregnancy in multiple sclerosis. Using immunoSEQ multiplex PCR, the repertoire was profiled, and TCRdb retains in-frame clones only, with some absent. This table has 15,000 to 20,000 clones, roughly 83% appearing once. The sequences come from CD8+ T cells from peripheral blood mononuclear cells, collected in the third trimester of pregnancy. These receptors all stem from a female donor in good health, enrolled as a control in a pregnancy study.

This clone was detected a few times. The chain couples TRBV10-1 to TRBJ2-7, with D possibly being TRBD1 (6 bases). This CDR3 region has 15 residues. Germline V lookup: CDR1 WNHNN, CDR2 SYGVQD (reference sequence). V was clipped by 3 bases and J by 3 bases, with 15 bases between them. The CDR3 is CASSEGRGSDYEQYF. The CDR3 DNA reads TGCGCCAGCAGTGAAGGCAGGGGATCGGACTACGAGCAGTACTTC.

V is TRBV7-9 and J is TRBJ2-2; perhaps TRBD1 as D (6 bases). Trimming took off 1 base at V and 4 bases at J, with 16 bases between the two ends. From germline, CDR1 is SEHNR and CDR2 FQNEAQ (reference sequence). The CDR3 loop spans 17 amino acids. The CDR3 is CASSLDHRAYITGELFF. CDR3 coding DNA: TGTGCCAGCAGCTTAGACCACAGGGCGTACATCACCGGGGAGCTGTTTTTT.

Written as DNA, the CDR3 is TGTGCCAGCAGGAAAAACGGGGAGGAAGGTCAGCCCCAGCATTTT. The encoded protein is CASRKNGEEGQPQHF. The V and J genes are TRBV28 and TRBJ1-5, with no clear D. The ends were cut back, 6 bases at V and 6 bases at J, with 18 bases in the middle. Looked up from germline, CDR1 is MDHEN and CDR2 is SYDVKM. The CDR3 has 15 amino acids.

J is TRBJ2-7 and V is TRBV6-1; D may be TRBD1 (6 bases). With 6 bases removed from V and 4 bases from J, the gap between germline ends came to 10 bases. Germline CDR1 reads MNHNS; CDR2 reads SASEGT. The CDR3 consists of 12 residues. The CDR3 region is CASRAGAYEQYF. The DNA of the CDR3 is TGTGCCAGCAGGGCAGGGGCGTACGAGCAGTACTTC.

V usage is TRBV27 and J usage is TRBJ2-7; 8 bases line up with TRBD2. Germline V gene data show CDR1 as MNHEY and CDR2 as SMNVEV (reference sequence). CDR3 length equals 16 residues. Trimming took 0 bases from V and 4 from J; bases not matched to a gene: 8. In DNA, the CDR3 is TGTGCCAGCAGTTTATCGATAGGGGAGCGGGGGTACGAGCAGTACTTC. Translating gives CASSLSIGERGYEQYF.

This chain joins TRBV28 and TRBJ2-3; D possibly corresponds to TRBD1 (5 bases). The ends were cut back, 2 bases at V and 3 bases at J, with 15 bases in the middle. The CDR3 extends over 16 amino acids. Germline assignment: CDR1 MDHEN and CDR2 SYDVKM. The CDR3 sequence is CASSLRVQGSTDTQYF. The CDR3, as DNA: TGTGCCAGCAGTTTAAGGGTCCAGGGATCAACAGATACGCAGTATTTT.

This clone was seen only once. The rearrangement uses TRBV4-1 and TRBJ2-5; D possibly corresponds to TRBD1 (6 bases). CDR1 is MGHRA, CDR2 YSYEKL, per germline. Trimming removed 2 bases at V and 5 bases at J, with 12 bases between. This CDR3 comprises 14 residues. The CDR3 sequence is CASSQQGTGETQYF. The CDR3 coding sequence is TGCGCCAGCAGCCAACAGGGGACGGGGGAGACCCAGTACTTC.

This clone was counted between two and nine times. The sample carries other DNA sequences with the same CDR3. The chain carries TRBV4-3 and TRBJ2-1; weak D call: TRBD2 (6 bases). The CDR3 totals 16 residues. Germline CDR1 is LGHNA and CDR2 is YSLEER. V was pared by 0 bases and J by 0 bases, with 9 bases between. The CDR3 nucleotides are TGCGCCAGCAGCCAAGATCGGGACTTCTCCTACAATGAGCAGTTCTTC. As protein: CASSQDRDFSYNEQFF.

V usage is TRBV5-6 and J usage is TRBJ1-2; TRBD1 agrees at 7 bases. Per the germline V gene, CDR1 is SGHDT and CDR2 is YYEEEE. The CDR3 runs 14 residues. The V segment lost 3 bases and the J segment 5 bases; nucleotides outside the gene matches: 7. CDR3 coding DNA: TGTGCCAGCAGCTCGCCCGGGACAGAGTATGGCTACACCTTC. Amino acid sequence: CASSSPGTEYGYTF.

The gene calls are TRBV27 and TRBJ2-2, with 11 bases that match TRBD2. Germline CDR1 MNHEY, CDR2 SMNVEV (reference sequence). This CDR3 contains 15 residues. The trim removed 10 bases at V and 8 bases at J, leaving 12 bases unmatched. CDR3 loop: CAIGTSGIPGGELFF. As DNA, the CDR3 is TGTGCCATCGGGACTAGCGGAATTCCTGGGGGGGAGCTGTTTTTT.

The chain employs TRBV5-6 and TRBJ2-3; D perhaps matches TRBD2 (5 bases). CDR1 is SGHDT and CDR2 is YYEEEE in the germline V gene. The CDR3 covers 14 residues. V was pared by 0 bases and J by 2 bases, with 7 bases between. The CDR3, as DNA: TGTGCCAGCAGCTTGGTAGGACTCACAGATACGCAGTATTTT. Translating gives CASSLVGLTDTQYF.

The V call is TRBV7-9, the J call TRBJ2-7, with TRBD2 as a possible D gene (6 bases). Deletions cut 4 bases from V and 0 bases from J, with 10 bases between. The germline V gene has CDR1 SEHNR and CDR2 FQNEAQ (reference sequence). The CDR3 contains 14 residues. CDR3 sequence (DNA): TGTGCCAGCAGCTCCGGGACTCTCTCCTACGAGCAGTACTTC. Translating it yields CASSSGTLSYEQYF.

The chain carries TRBV9 and TRBJ1-1; TRBD1 aligns across 11 bases. V lost 6 bases to trimming and J lost 4 bases; unmatched junction nucleotides: 5. CDR1 SGDLS and CDR2 YYNGEE come from the germline V gene. The CDR3 is made up of 14 amino acids. The CDR3, as DNA: TGTGCCAGCACCATGGGACAGGGGGGCACTGAAGCTTTCTTT. Translated, it gives CASTMGQGGTEAFF.

The chain recombines TRBV4-3 with TRBJ1-1; the D is unclear. The CDR3 totals 14 residues. CDR1 and CDR2 from the germline V gene are LGHNA and YSLEER. Trimming took off 1 base at V and 3 bases at J, with 9 bases between the two ends. CDR3 sequence: CASSQASGDTEAFF. The CDR3 nucleotides are TGCGCCAGCAGCCAAGCCTCGGGTGACACTGAAGCTTTCTTT.